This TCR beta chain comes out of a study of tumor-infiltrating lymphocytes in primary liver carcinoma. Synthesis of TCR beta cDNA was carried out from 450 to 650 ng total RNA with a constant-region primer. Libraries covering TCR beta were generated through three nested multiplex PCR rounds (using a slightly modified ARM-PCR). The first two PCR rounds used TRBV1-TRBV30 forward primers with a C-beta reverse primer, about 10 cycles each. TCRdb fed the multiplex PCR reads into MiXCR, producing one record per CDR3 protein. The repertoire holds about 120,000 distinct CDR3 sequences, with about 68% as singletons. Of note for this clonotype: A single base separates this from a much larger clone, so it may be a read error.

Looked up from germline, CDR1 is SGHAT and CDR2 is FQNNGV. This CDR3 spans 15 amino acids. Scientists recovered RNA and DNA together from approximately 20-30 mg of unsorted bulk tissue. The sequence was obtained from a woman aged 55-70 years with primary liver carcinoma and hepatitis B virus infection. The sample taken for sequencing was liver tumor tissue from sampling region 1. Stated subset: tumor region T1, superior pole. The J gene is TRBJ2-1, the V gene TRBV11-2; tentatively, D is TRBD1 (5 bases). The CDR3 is CASSVGETAYNGQFF. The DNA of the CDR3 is TGTGCCAGCAGCGTAGGCGAGACAGCCTACAATGGGCAGTTCTTC.